The TCR beta chain described here comes from a study of CD8+ T cells in alopecia areata. TCR sequencing used cDNA made by reverse transcription of extracted RNA. Produced via immunoSEQ multiplex PCR; TCRdb's table is partial and in-frame only. Of 130,000 or so clones listed, approximately 49% are singletons. The receptor was isolated from a human donor with alopecia areata. The sequencing here drew on CD8+ T cells sorted from blood, taken at week 0.

The CDR3 sequence is CSVGHVKGEKLFF. The CDR3 region has the DNA TGCAGCGTTGGACACGTAAAAGGGGAAAAACTGTTTTTT. V and J are TRBV29-1 and TRBJ1-4; D is unclear. CDR3 length equals 13 residues. Germline loops: CDR1 SQVTM, CDR2 ANQGSEA. Trimming removed 4 bases from V and 8 bases from J, with 14 bases in between. Full variable domain (remainder filled in from reference TRBV29-1 and TRBJ1-4): SAVISQKPSRDICQRGTSLTIQCQVDSQVTMMFWYRQQPGQSLTLIATANQGSEATYESGFVIDKFPISRPNLTFSTLTVSNMSPEDSSIYLCSVGHVKGEKLFFGSGTQLSVL.